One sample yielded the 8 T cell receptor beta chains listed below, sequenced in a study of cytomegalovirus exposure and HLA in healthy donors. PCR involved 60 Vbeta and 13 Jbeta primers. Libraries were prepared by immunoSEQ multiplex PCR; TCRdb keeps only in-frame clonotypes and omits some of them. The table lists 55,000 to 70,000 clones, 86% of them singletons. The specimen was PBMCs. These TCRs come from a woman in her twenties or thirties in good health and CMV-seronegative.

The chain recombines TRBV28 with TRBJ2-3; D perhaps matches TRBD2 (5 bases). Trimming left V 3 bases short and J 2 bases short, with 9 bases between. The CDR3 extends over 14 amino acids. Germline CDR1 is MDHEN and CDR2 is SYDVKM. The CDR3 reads CASSLADYTDTQYF. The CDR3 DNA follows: TGTGCCAGCAGTTTGGCAGACTACACAGATACGCAGTATTTT.

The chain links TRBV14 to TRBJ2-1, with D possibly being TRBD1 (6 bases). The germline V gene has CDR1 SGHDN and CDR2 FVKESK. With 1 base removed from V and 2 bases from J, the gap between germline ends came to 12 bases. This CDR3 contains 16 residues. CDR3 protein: CASSQAPGTPYNEQFF. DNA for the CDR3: TGTGCCAGCAGCCAAGCCCCCGGGACACCCTACAATGAGCAGTTCTTC.

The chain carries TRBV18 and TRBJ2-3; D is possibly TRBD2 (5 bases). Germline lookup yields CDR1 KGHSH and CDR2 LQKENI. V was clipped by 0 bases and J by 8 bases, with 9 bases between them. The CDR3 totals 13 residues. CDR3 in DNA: TGTGCCAGCTCACCACCAGAGGGTGGTACGCAGTATTTT. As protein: CASSPPEGGTQYF.

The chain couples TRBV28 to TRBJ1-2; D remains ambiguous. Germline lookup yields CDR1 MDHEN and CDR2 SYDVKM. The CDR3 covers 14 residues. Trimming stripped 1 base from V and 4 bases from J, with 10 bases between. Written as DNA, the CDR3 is TGTGCCAGCAGTTTATTAGTCTCTACCTATGGCTACACCTTC. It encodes CASSLLVSTYGYTF.

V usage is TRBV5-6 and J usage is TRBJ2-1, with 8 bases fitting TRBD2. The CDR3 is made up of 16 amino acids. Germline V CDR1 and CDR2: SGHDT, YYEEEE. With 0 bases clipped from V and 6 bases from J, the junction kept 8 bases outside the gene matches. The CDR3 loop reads CASSLGAGAASNEQFF. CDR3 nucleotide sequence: TGTGCCAGCAGCTTGGGAGCGGGAGCCGCTTCCAATGAGCAGTTCTTC. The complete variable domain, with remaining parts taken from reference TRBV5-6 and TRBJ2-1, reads DAGVTQSPTHLIKTRGQQVTLRCSPKSGHDTVSWYQQALGQGPQFIFQYYEEEERQRGNFPDRFSGHQFPNYSSELNVNALLLGDSALYLCASSLGAGAASNEQFFGPGTRLTVL.

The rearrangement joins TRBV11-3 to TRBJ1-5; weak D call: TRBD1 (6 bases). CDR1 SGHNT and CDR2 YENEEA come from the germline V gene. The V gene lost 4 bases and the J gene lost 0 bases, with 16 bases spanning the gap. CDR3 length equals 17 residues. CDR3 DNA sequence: TGTGCCAGCAGCTCGCCCGTGTGGGGGCTTAGCAATCAGCCCCAGCATTTT. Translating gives CASSSPVWGLSNQPQHF.

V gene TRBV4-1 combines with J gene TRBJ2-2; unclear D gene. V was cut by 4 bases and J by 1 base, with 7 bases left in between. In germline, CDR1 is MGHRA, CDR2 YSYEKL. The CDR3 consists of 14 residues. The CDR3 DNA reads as TGCGCCAGCAGCCCCAGACAGAACACCGGGGAGCTGTTTTTT. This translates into CASSPRQNTGELFF.

CDR3 sequence reads: CASSPGAGGPIDTQYF. CDR3 nucleotide sequence: TGTGCCAGCAGCCCAGGGGCGGGAGGGCCGATAGATACGCAGTATTTT. The J gene is TRBJ2-3, the V gene TRBV9; 9 bases fit TRBD2. Unmatched junction bases numbered 11, after V lost 4 bases and J lost 5 bases. Germline-derived CDR1 and CDR2 are SGDLS and YYNGEE. The CDR3 runs 16 residues.